This TCR beta chain was captured by sequencing in a study of T cell changes during pregnancy in multiple sclerosis (dated by TCRdb to the late 2010s). Study-wide context: The study looked at changes in the T cell repertoire across pregnancy in women with multiple sclerosis.

As concerns this clone: No cognate antigen has been identified for it. Base qualities are missing; no much larger clone stands one base away.

Library preparation was by the immunoSEQ multiplex PCR assay. TCRdb took this table from immuneACCESS and kept in-frame rearrangements with V and J called. Such tables lack part of the clones; where checked against another copy, unresolved V genes explain under half of the gap, and the rest is unexplained. A total of tens of thousands of clones appear in this sample, 90% to 95% of them only once. The ten largest clones take up 2.5% of the sample. The CDR1 and CDR2 encoded by the germline V gene are SGHTA and FQGTGA. Including cysteine and phenylalanine, the CDR3 has 13 amino acids. Only the CDR3 DNA is retained, 39 bases long and in frame from the first base. Relative to germline, V is 7 bases shorter and J is 9 bases shorter, with 16 bases between their ends.

The specimen comprised peripheral blood, sampled in the second trimester of pregnancy. The sequence joins TRBV7-3 to TRBJ2-1; a weak D assignment points to TRBD2 (5 bases agree). The TCR comes from a female donor with multiple sclerosis, enrolled in a pregnancy study. The nucleotide sequence is TGTGCCAGCACGGCTAGCAGAATCGGTGAGCAGTTCTTC. This gives the protein CASTASRIGEQFF.